The 11 T cell receptor beta chains below were found in one sample sequenced in a study of cytomegalovirus exposure and HLA in healthy donors. PCR used 60 Vbeta primers and 13 Jbeta primers. Using immunoSEQ multiplex PCR, the repertoire was profiled, and TCRdb retains in-frame clones only, with some absent. The table lists 100,000 to 150,000 clones, approximately 85% of them singletons. The sample taken for sequencing was PBMCs. These receptors all stem from a boy between 5 and 17 years old in good health and CMV-seronegative.

This clone appeared a single time. The chain couples TRBV6-5 to TRBJ2-1; TRBD1 matches at 9 bases. V lost 2 bases, J lost 7 bases, and 6 bases stayed unmatched. The CDR3 contains 15 residues. Germline V lookup: CDR1 MNHEY, CDR2 SVGAGI. Written as DNA, the CDR3 is TGTGCCAGCAGTTACGGACAGGGGAAGGGTAATGAGCAGTTCTTC. It translates to CASSYGQGKGNEQFF.

In this sample, this clone turned up once. The genes are TRBV19 and TRBJ1-2; 9 positions match TRBD1. This CDR3 region has 13 residues. Germline-derived CDR1 and CDR2 are LNHDA and SQIVND (reference sequence). Trimming took 7 bases from V and 7 from J; bases not matched to a gene: 7. Written as DNA, the CDR3 is TGTGCCAGTACTCCACAGGGGGCGCGTGGCTACACCTTC. Its protein is CASTPQGARGYTF.

This clone was recorded a few times. The chain links TRBV5-6 to TRBJ2-1; the match to TRBD1 covers 7 bases. This CDR3 spans 13 amino acids. Germline V CDR1 and CDR2: SGHDT, YYEEEE. V shed 2 bases, J shed 7 bases, and the junction held 3 bases outside the gene matches. The CDR3 reads CASSLDRVNEQFF. DNA of the CDR3: TGTGCCAGCAGCTTAGACAGGGTGAATGAGCAGTTCTTC.

This chain connects TRBV4-1 to TRBJ2-1; 12 bases are a match to TRBD2. Germline CDR1 and CDR2: MGHRA and YSYEKL. The CDR3 consists of 16 residues. V gave up 3 bases and J gave up 4 bases; unmatched junction bases: 4. The CDR3 loop is CASSQPGLAGYNEQFF. In DNA, the CDR3 is TGCGCCAGCAGCCAGCCAGGACTAGCGGGGTACAATGAGCAGTTCTTC.

The chain combines TRBV4-2 with TRBJ1-2; possibly TRBD1 for D (5 bases). The V end lost 3 bases, the J end lost 8 bases, and 16 bases lay between the germline ends. This CDR3 is built from 14 residues. Looked up from germline, CDR1 is LGHNA and CDR2 is YNFKEQ. The CDR3 is CASSQDLGRDGYTF. DNA for the CDR3: TGTGCCAGCAGCCAGGATCTCGGGCGGGACGGCTACACCTTC.

The chain links TRBV7-8 to TRBJ1-1, with D perhaps TRBD1 (5 bases). The CDR3 runs to 14 residues. The germline V and J ends were trimmed by 5 bases and 0 bases, with 10 bases remaining between them. The germline gives CDR1 SGHVS, CDR2 FQNEAQ. For the CDR3, the DNA is TGTGCCAGCAGCCTACAGGCTTTGAACACTGAAGCTTTCTTT. This sequence encodes CASSLQALNTEAFF.

The CDR3 sequence is CASRPGQGAAGGELFF. CDR3 nucleotide sequence: TGTGCCAGTAGGCCGGGACAGGGGGCAGCCGGCGGGGAGCTGTTTTTT. V and J are TRBV19 and TRBJ2-2; TRBD1 matches at 12 bases. The CDR3 length is 16 residues. The V and J ends lost 6 bases and 7 bases, in that order; junction bases with no gene match: 9. Per the germline V gene, CDR1 is LNHDA and CDR2 is SQIVND (reference sequence).

The genes are TRBV6-5 and TRBJ1-5; 7 positions match TRBD1. V lost 6 bases and J lost 6; bases outside the gene matches: 11. CDR3 length equals 15 residues. CDR1 is MNHEY and CDR2 is SVGAGI in the germline V gene. CDR3 amino acids: CASSNEGARGQPQHF. CDR3 in DNA: TGTGCCAGCAGCAATGAGGGGGCGCGAGGTCAGCCCCAGCATTTT.

The chain joins TRBV7-9 to TRBJ2-1; D is possibly TRBD2 (6 bases). Trimming took 1 base from V and 4 from J, leaving 14 bases between them. CDR3 length: 16 amino acids. The V gene's germline CDR1 is SEHNR and CDR2 FQNEAQ (reference sequence). CDR3 sequence: CASSLGGGSIYNEQFF. In DNA form, the CDR3 reads TGTGCCAGCAGCTTAGGAGGAGGGTCGATATACAATGAGCAGTTCTTC.

The CDR3 coding sequence is TGCGCCAGCAGCCAAGATACAGGACGAAACTATGGCTACACCTTC. This encodes CASSQDTGRNYGYTF. The rearrangement uses TRBV4-3 and TRBJ1-2, with D possibly matching TRBD1 (5 bases). With 0 bases removed from V and 2 bases from J, the gap between germline ends came to 10 bases. Germline values: CDR1 LGHNA, CDR2 YSLEER. The CDR3 extends over 15 amino acids.

The chain recombines TRBV5-1 with TRBJ2-1; 11 nucleotides match TRBD2. The V segment lost 4 bases and the J segment 5 bases; nucleotides outside the gene matches: 8. Germline V gives CDR1 SGHRS, CDR2 YFSETQ. This CDR3 is 16 amino acids long. The CDR3 region is CASSTRGSGGDNEQFF. The CDR3 nucleotides are TGCGCCAGCAGCACCCGAGGTAGCGGGGGGGACAATGAGCAGTTCTTC. The full variable domain, its missing parts supplied by reference TRBV5-1 and TRBJ2-1, is KAGVTQTPRYLIKTRGQQVTLSCSPISGHRSVSWYQQTPGQGLQFLFEYFSETQRNKGNFPGRFSGRQFSNSRSEMNVSTLELGDSALYLCASSTRGSGGDNEQFFGPGTRLTVL.